The clone carrying this T cell receptor beta chain was picked up a small number of times. The antigen is not known. The sample comes from a study of T-cell reconstitution after alpha-beta-depleted transplantation in children. General observations from the study: TCRbeta diversity was high at day 60 in some patients (a result of surviving recipient T cells and thymic progenitors). Two months or so post-transplant, alpha-beta T cells reportedly derived from several hundred expanded graft clones.

The library targeted TCRbeta and was prepared with unique molecular identifiers. MiXCR, run by TCRdb on the PCR reads, gives a single entry per CDR3 protein. The sample holds about 340,000 distinct CDR3 sequences, about 16% seen once. The TCR sequence derives from a male patient between 2 and 10 years old who had a stem cell transplant for acute lymphoblastic leukemia, so the T cells may come from the graft donor. This sample comprised PBMCs, mostly from graft donor cells, obtained 360 days after TCRalphabeta/CD19-depleted stem cell transplant.

This chain's CDR3 is CASSLDRGGIYEQYF. The CDR3 bases are TGCGCCAGCAGCTTGGACAGGGGTGGAATCTACGAGCAGTACTTC. The rearrangement links TRBV5-1 to TRBJ2-7, with 7 bases that match TRBD1. The J segment lost 3 bases and the V segment lost 0 bases, leaving 6 bases of the junction unmatched. The germline V gene encodes CDR1 SGHRS and CDR2 YFSETQ. CDR3 length: 15 amino acids.